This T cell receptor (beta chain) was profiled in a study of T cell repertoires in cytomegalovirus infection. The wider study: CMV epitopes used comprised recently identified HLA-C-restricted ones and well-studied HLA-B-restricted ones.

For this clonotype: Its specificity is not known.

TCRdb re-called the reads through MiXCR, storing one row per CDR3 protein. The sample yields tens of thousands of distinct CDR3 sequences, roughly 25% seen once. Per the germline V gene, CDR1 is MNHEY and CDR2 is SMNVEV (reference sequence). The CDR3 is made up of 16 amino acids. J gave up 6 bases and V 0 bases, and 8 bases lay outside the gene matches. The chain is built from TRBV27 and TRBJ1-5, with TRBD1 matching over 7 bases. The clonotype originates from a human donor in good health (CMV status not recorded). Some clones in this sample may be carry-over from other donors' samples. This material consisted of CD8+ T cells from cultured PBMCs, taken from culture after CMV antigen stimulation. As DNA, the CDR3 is TGTGCCAGCAGTTTATCTATGACAGGGTTAGGTCAGCCCCAGCATTTT. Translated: CASSLSMTGLGQPQHF.